This passage covers 29 T cell receptor beta chains from one sample sequenced in a study of control samples from healthy donors and cancer patients (dated by TCRdb to about 2020). The library relied on the immunoSEQ multiplex PCR assay. Not all clones reach the TCRdb copy of this immuneACCESS table, which keeps in-frame sequences only. Checked studies attribute under half of the gap to unresolved V genes and leave the rest unexplained. Within this sample are approximately 140,000 clones, with 80% to 95% of them counted one time only. The ten largest clonotypes hold around 5.4% of the sample. Specimen: blood. These receptors were taken from a young man in good health.

This clone was seen a single time. The rearrangement joins TRBV9 to TRBJ2-6; D is ambiguous. Germline CDR1 SGDLS, CDR2 YYNGEE. V lost 0 bases to trimming and J lost 0 bases, with 10 bases between them. The CDR3 has 17 amino acids. CDR3: CASSVGSSYSGANVLTF. In DNA, the CDR3 is TGTGCCAGCAGCGTAGGTTCCAGCTACTCTGGGGCCAACGTCCTGACTTTC.

V and J are TRBV23-1 and TRBJ2-3; the D gene is possibly TRBD2 (5 bases). TRBV23-1 is assigned to the ORF class and has an uncertain function. CDR3 length: 13 amino acids. V lost 11 bases and J lost 4, with 16 bases in between. The chain's CDR3 is CASGMGFPDTQYF. The DNA for the CDR3 is TGCGCCTCGGGAATGGGTTTCCCAGATACGCAGTATTTT.

The CDR3 sequence: CASSSDIMEEQYF. The CDR3 coding sequence is TGTGCCAGCAGCTCTGACATTATGGAGGAGCAGTACTTC. This chain connects TRBV7-9 to TRBJ2-7; D call uncertain. The V end lost 4 bases, the J end lost 7 bases, and 14 bases lay between the germline ends. CDR3 size: 13 residues. CDR1 SEHNR and CDR2 FQNEAQ come from the germline V gene (reference sequence).

V and J are TRBV7-2 and TRBJ1-1; TRBD1 might be the D (6 bases). Germline V CDR1 and CDR2: SGHTA, FQGNSA. The CDR3 has 16 residues. V dropped 2 bases and J dropped 10 bases, with 23 bases sitting between them. CDR3 in DNA: TGTGCCAGCAGCTTAAACGGGGGCAGGGCATCCAGGGGAGCTTTCTTT. Translating gives CASSLNGGRASRGAFF.

The table lists this clone with many counts. The chain uses TRBV24-1 and TRBJ2-2, with D unclear. Germline CDR1 reads KGHDR; CDR2 reads SFDVKD. The CDR3 length is 17 residues. V gave up 3 bases and J gave up 0 bases, with 13 bases separating them. CDR3 protein: CATSDPPAGTNTGELFF. CDR3 nucleotides: TGTGCCACCAGTGATCCCCCCGCTGGGACGAACACCGGGGAGCTGTTTTTT.

V is TRBV20-1 and J is TRBJ1-1, with no clear D. CDR3 length equals 11 residues. Trimming took 5 bases from V and 1 from J, leaving 5 bases between them. Germline values: CDR1 DFQATT, CDR2 SNEGSKA (reference sequence). CDR3 sequence reads: CSALGNTEAFF. The CDR3 DNA reads as TGCAGTGCTTTAGGGAACACTGAAGCTTTCTTT.

The rearrangement links TRBV19 to TRBJ1-2; 7 nucleotides align to TRBD1. V shed 4 bases, J shed 5 bases, and the junction held 1 base outside the gene matches. The CDR3 covers 12 residues. In germline, CDR1 is LNHDA, CDR2 SQIVND (reference sequence). The CDR3 spells CASSRDSYGYTF. DNA of the CDR3: TGTGCCAGTAGTAGGGACAGTTATGGCTACACCTTC.

V usage is TRBV19 and J usage is TRBJ2-7; TRBD1 aligns across 7 bases. This CDR3 has 14 amino acids. Germline V gene sequence: CDR1 LNHDA, CDR2 SQIVND (reference sequence). With V trimmed by 3 bases and J by 2 bases, 4 bases remained unmatched. The DNA of the CDR3 is TGTGCCAGTAGTATTACCGGGACAGCCTACGAGCAGTACTTC. Its translation is CASSITGTAYEQYF.

V and J are TRBV3-1 (or the pseudogene TRBV3-2) and TRBJ2-7; TRBD2 matches 7 bases. The V gene end was trimmed by 0 bases and the J gene end by 7 bases; junction bases not matched to a gene: 6. This CDR3 region has 14 residues. CDR1 is LGHDT and CDR2 is YNNKEL in the germline V gene (reference sequence). CDR3 nucleotide sequence: TGTGCCAGCAGCCAAGATGCCGCAGCGGGGGAGCAGTACTTC. The encoded protein is CASSQDAAAGEQYF.

This sequence joins TRBV11-2 and TRBJ1-3; D is uncertain. The CDR3 length is 16 residues. Germline CDR1 reads SGHAT; CDR2 reads FQNNGV. Trimming took off 2 bases at V and 0 bases at J, with 11 bases between the two ends. DNA for the CDR3: TGTGCCAGCAGCTTATCACCCGGCACCTCTGGAAACACCATATATTTT. Its translation is CASSLSPGTSGNTIYF.

In this sample, this clone turned up once. The chain is built from TRBV6-6 and TRBJ1-5, with 7 bases aligning to TRBD1. J was trimmed by 6 bases and V by 4 bases; bases with no gene match: 9. The CDR3 is made up of 15 amino acids. Germline V gene lookup returns CDR1 MNHNY and CDR2 SVGAGI (reference sequence). The CDR3 loop reads CASSLRGGRGQPQHF. Written as DNA, the CDR3 is TGTGCCAGCAGTTTGCGAGGGGGCAGGGGTCAGCCCCAGCATTTT.

The chain combines TRBV5-1 with TRBJ1-1; D possibly corresponds to TRBD1 (5 bases). Germline lookup yields CDR1 SGHRS and CDR2 YFSETQ. The CDR3 sequence is 15 residues long. Between the trimmed V and J ends, which lost 2 bases and 3 bases, there was a span of 14 bases. CDR3 amino acids: CASSFGGLSDTEAFF. CDR3 nucleotides: TGCGCCAGCAGCTTCGGGGGACTGTCAGACACTGAAGCTTTCTTT.

The sample holds one count of this clone. This rearrangement joins TRBV27 to TRBJ2-7; TRBD1 agrees at 10 bases. CDR3 length: 12 amino acids. The junction had 5 bases not matched to a gene; V was cut back by 8 bases and J by 7 bases. From germline, CDR1 is MNHEY and CDR2 SMNVEV (reference sequence). Here the CDR3 reads CASRQGAFEQYF. In nucleotides, the CDR3 is TGTGCCAGCCGACAGGGGGCGTTTGAGCAGTACTTC.

The V and J genes are TRBV6-4 and TRBJ2-7; a weak D match, TRBD1 (6 bases). V was shortened by 6 bases and J by 2 bases, with 8 bases between the two germline ends. Germline V gene lookup returns CDR1 MRHNA and CDR2 SNTAGT. The CDR3 extends over 12 amino acids. The CDR3 here is CASSTGTYEQYF. The CDR3 DNA is TGTGCCAGCAGCACAGGGACCTACGAGCAGTACTTC.

The V and J genes are TRBV19 and TRBJ1-4, with 7 nucleotides matching TRBD1. This CDR3 contains 13 residues. The V gene end was trimmed by 5 bases and the J gene end by 6 bases; junction bases not matched to a gene: 3. Germline V gene sequence: CDR1 LNHDA, CDR2 SQIVND (reference sequence). This chain's CDR3 is CASSSGTDEKLFF. As DNA, the CDR3 is TGTGCCAGTAGTTCCGGGACAGATGAAAAACTGTTTTTT.

The CDR3 coding sequence is TGTGCCAGTAGTAGTATCTTAGCGGGGCCCGCAACGAATGAGCAGTTCTTC. Amino acids: CASSSILAGPATNEQFF. V gene TRBV19 combines with J gene TRBJ2-1, with 8 bases that match TRBD2. This CDR3 region has 17 residues. The trim removed 4 bases at V and 7 bases at J, leaving 15 bases unmatched. Germline CDR1 is LNHDA and CDR2 is SQIVND (reference sequence).

This clone has a single count. This chain uses TRBV7-9 with TRBJ1-1, with a weak D call TRBD1 (6 bases). The CDR3 totals 14 residues. Germline loops: CDR1 SEHNR, CDR2 FQNEAQ (reference sequence). The V end was cut by 4 bases, the J end by 10 bases, with 19 bases between. The CDR3 protein is CASSSLPDRRGAFF. The CDR3 coding sequence is TGTGCCAGCAGCTCCTTACCTGACAGGCGGGGAGCTTTCTTT.

The rearrangement links TRBV11-2 to TRBJ2-5; 13 nucleotides line up with TRBD2. The CDR3 totals 15 residues. V trimming: 5 bases; J trimming: 4 bases; junction bases outside the gene matches: 4. Per the germline V gene, CDR1 is SGHAT and CDR2 is FQNNGV. DNA of the CDR3: TGTGCCAGCAGCGAACTAGCGGGAGGGCCAGAGACCCAGTACTTC. This gives the protein CASSELAGGPETQYF.

The chain joins TRBV6-5 to TRBJ1-1; D is perhaps TRBD1 (6 bases). The ends were cut back, 2 bases at V and 6 bases at J, with 13 bases in the middle. This CDR3 has 14 amino acids. Per germline, CDR1 MNHEY and CDR2 SVGAGI. CDR3 nucleotide sequence: TGTGCCAGCAGTTACGGTCTGGGGGCGGCTGAAGCTTTCTTT. Protein: CASSYGLGAAEAFF.

This clone was observed once. This chain links TRBV10-3 with TRBJ2-2; TRBD2 matches 8 bases. V lost 2 bases and J lost 3; bases outside the gene matches: 8. The CDR3 consists of 17 residues. The V gene's germline CDR1 is ENHRY and CDR2 SYGVKD. The CDR3 nucleotides are TGTGCCATCAGTGAGAGAGGAGCGGGAGTCTACACCGGGGAGCTGTTTTTT. This codes for CAISERGAGVYTGELFF.

V is TRBV6-5 and J is TRBJ1-4; possibly TRBD1 for D (6 bases). The CDR3 has 14 residues. Germline CDR1 MNHEY, CDR2 SVGAGI. With 7 bases removed from V and 4 bases from J, the gap between germline ends came to 13 bases. DNA of the CDR3: TGTGCCAGCAACCCCAGGACAGATAATGAAAAACTGTTTTTT. It yields the protein CASNPRTDNEKLFF.

This clone has a single count. The rearrangement links TRBV2 to TRBJ2-7; 11 nucleotides match TRBD1. The V and J ends lost 9 bases and 7 bases, in that order; junction bases with no gene match: 11. This CDR3 region has 14 residues. In germline, CDR1 is SNHLY, CDR2 FYNNEI. CDR3 sequence: CARAGTGGSGEQYF. CDR3 nucleotide sequence: TGTGCCAGGGCCGGGACAGGGGGTTCGGGGGAGCAGTACTTC. Full variable domain (missing parts from reference TRBV2 and TRBJ2-7): EPEVTQTPSHQVTQMGQEVILRCVPISNHLYFYWYRQILGQKVEFLVSFYNNEISEKSEIFDDQFSVERPDGSNFTLKIRSTKLEDSAMYFCARAGTGGSGEQYFGPGTRLTVT.

DNA of the CDR3: TGTGCCAGCAGTTTAATTCGGACAGGGATTTCACCCCTCCACTTT. Its protein is CASSLIRTGISPLHF. The V call is TRBV27, the J call TRBJ1-6; TRBD1 agrees at 8 bases. After removal of 2 bases from V and 9 bases from J, the junction contained 6 bases not matched to a gene. The CDR3 is 15 amino acids. Germline CDR1 reads MNHEY; CDR2 reads SMNVEV (reference sequence).

The genes are TRBV9 and TRBJ1-3, with D tentatively TRBD1 (5 bases). The CDR3 extends over 14 amino acids. Germline V gives CDR1 SGDLS, CDR2 YYNGEE. V was shortened by 0 bases and J by 6 bases, with 10 bases between the two germline ends. The CDR3 DNA reads TGTGCCAGCAGCGTAGAAGCAGGGATAAACACCATATATTTT. It codes for CASSVEAGINTIYF. Full variable domain (outside the CDR3, taken from reference TRBV9 and TRBJ1-3): DSGVTQTPKHLITATGQRVTLRCSPRSGDLSVYWYQQSLDQGLQFLIQYYNGEERAKGNILERFSAQQFPDLHSELNLSSLELGDSALYFCASSVEAGINTIYFGEGSWLTVV.

This clone was seen only a few times. The rearrangement uses TRBV10-1 and TRBJ2-7, with TRBD1 as a possible D gene (6 bases). Trimming removed 11 bases from V and 6 bases from J, with 29 bases in between. There are 16 residues in the CDR3. Per germline, CDR1 WNHNN and CDR2 SYGVQD (reference sequence). The CDR3 coding sequence is TGCGCCCCTTTTGCCGAGGACAGTCACCCATTAGGCGAGCAGTACTTC. Translation: CAPFAEDSHPLGEQYF.

This chain joins TRBV19 and TRBJ1-3, with 8 bases aligning to TRBD1. V lost 6 bases and J lost 8; bases outside the gene matches: 9. The CDR3 covers 14 residues. Germline lookup yields CDR1 LNHDA and CDR2 SQIVND (reference sequence). CDR3 bases: TGTGCCAGTAGCCGGATGACAGGGGTGGACACCATATATTTT. It yields the protein CASSRMTGVDTIYF.

The chain recombines TRBV5-6 with TRBJ1-1; perhaps TRBD1 as D (6 bases). Deletions cut 4 bases from V and 5 bases from J, with 9 bases between. The CDR3 length is 12 residues. CDR1 and CDR2 from the germline V gene are SGHDT and YYEEEE. CDR3 nucleotide sequence: TGTGCCAGCAGCCGGACAGCTACTGAAGCTTTCTTT. This sequence encodes CASSRTATEAFF.

The gene calls are TRBV19 and TRBJ2-1, with D perhaps TRBD1 (6 bases). Germline lookup yields CDR1 LNHDA and CDR2 SQIVND (reference sequence). V was shortened by 1 base and J by 12 bases, with 16 bases between the two germline ends. The CDR3 spans 14 residues. Written as DNA, the CDR3 is TGTGCCAGTAGTATAGGGGGACACCTGGCTGGGCAGTTCTTC. Protein product: CASSIGGHLAGQFF.

The J gene is TRBJ2-7, the V gene TRBV7-6; maybe TRBD1 (5 bases). CDR3 length: 13 amino acids. Germline-derived CDR1 and CDR2 are SGHVS and FNYEAQ. V lost 5 bases, J lost 5 bases, and 13 bases lay in between. The CDR3 bases are TGTGCCAGCAGCCCGTCAGGGAAGGACGAGCAGTACTTC. Translating gives CASSPSGKDEQYF. The full variable domain, its missing parts supplied by reference TRBV7-6 and TRBJ2-7, is GAGVSQSPRYKVTKRGQDVALRCDPISGHVSLYWYRQALGQGPEFLTYFNYEAQQDKSGLPNDRFSAERPEGSISTLTIQRTEQRDSAMYRCASSPSGKDEQYFGPGTRLTVT.